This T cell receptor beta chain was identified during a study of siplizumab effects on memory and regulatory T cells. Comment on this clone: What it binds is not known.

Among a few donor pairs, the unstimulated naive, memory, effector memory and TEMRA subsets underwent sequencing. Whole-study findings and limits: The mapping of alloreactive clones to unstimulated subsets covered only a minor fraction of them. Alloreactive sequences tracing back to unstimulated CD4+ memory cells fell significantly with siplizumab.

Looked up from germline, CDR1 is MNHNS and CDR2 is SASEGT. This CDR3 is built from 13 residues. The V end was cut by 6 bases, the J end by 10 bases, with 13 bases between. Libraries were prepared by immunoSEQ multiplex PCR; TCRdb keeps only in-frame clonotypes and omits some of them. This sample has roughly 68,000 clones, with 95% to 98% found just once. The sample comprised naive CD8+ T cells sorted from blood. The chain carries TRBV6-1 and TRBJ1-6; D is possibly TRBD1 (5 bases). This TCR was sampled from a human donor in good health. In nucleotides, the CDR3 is TGTGCCAGCAGGGGAGGGGAAACGTCACCCCTCCACTTT. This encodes CASRGGETSPLHF.